The rows below give T cell receptor beta chains drawn from one sample of a study of shared clonotypes between healthy human individuals. The table came from immunoSEQ multiplex PCR; TCRdb's copy has only in-frame clones and leaves some out. This sample has some 2 million clones; approximately 95% occur once, and the top ten carry approximately 1.2%. The sample comprised naive CD8+ T cells sorted from blood. The receptors stem from a man in his late teens or twenties in good health. CDR3s include the opening cysteine and the closing phenylalanine or tryptophan. Fields, in order: CDR3 length, D gene, V gene, J gene, CDR3 DNA, CDR3 protein. The D gene is left open where the match is weak.

>16|.|TRBV9|TRBJ2-5
TGTGCCAGCAGCGTAGACGGGGGCTCCCCCCAAGAGACCCAGTACTTC
CASSVDGGSPQETQYF
>16|.|TRBV14|TRBJ1-5
TGTGCCAGCAGCCAAGTTCCGGGGGCAGCCGGTCAGCCCCAGCATTTT
CASSQVPGAAGQPQHF
>13|.|TRBV6-5|TRBJ1-1
TGTGCCAGCAGTTACCTGGGGGACACTGAAGCTTTCTTT
CASSYLGDTEAFF
>13|.|TRBV7-2|TRBJ1-1
TGTGCCAGCAGCCTAGGTGGGAGGGCTGAAGCTTTCTTT
CASSLGGRAEAFF
>16|TRBD2|TRBV19|TRBJ2-3
TGTGCCAGTAGTATAGGGGCTAGCGGGAGTGCAGATACGCAGTATTTT
CASSIGASGSADTQYF
>15|TRBD1|TRBV10-1|TRBJ1-2
TGCGCCAGCAGTGAGTCGATTGAGACAGGGAGTGGCTACACCTTC
CASSESIETGSGYTF
>17|TRBD1|TRBV27|TRBJ2-2
TGTGCCAGCAGCGAAGCCGGGACAGGGGGTAACACCGGGGAGCTGTTTTTT
CASSEAGTGGNTGELFF
>15|.|TRBV7-9|TRBJ2-2
TGTGCCAGCAGCTTATATCGGGTGGACACCGGGGAGCTGTTTTTT
CASSLYRVDTGELFF
>14|.|TRBV4-3|TRBJ2-2
TGCGCCAGCAGCCCCGGAGGGAACACCGGGGAGCTGTTTTTT
CASSPGGNTGELFF
>15|.|TRBV19|TRBJ2-7
TGTGCCAGTAGTATAGATCAAGGTTCTCCCGCCGAGCAGTACTTC
CASSIDQGSPAEQYF
>15|TRBD1|TRBV6-6|TRBJ1-4
TGTGCCAGCAGTTGGCTGGACAGGGGGTATATCGAACTGTTTTTT
CASSWLDRGYIELFF
>13|.|TRBV5-1|TRBJ1-2
TGCGCCAGCCGCCCGGCAGGGCCCTATGGCTACACCTTC
CASRPAGPYGYTF
>16|TRBD1|TRBV6-5|TRBJ1-2
TGTGCCAGCAGTTACGGAGAGACAGGGTCTCTTTTTGGCTACACCTTC
CASSYGETGSLFGYTF
>14|.|TRBV13|TRBJ2-3
TGTGCCAGCAGTCCAATAACAGGGTTAGATACGCAGTATTTT
CASSPITGLDTQYF
>14|.|TRBV6-6|TRBJ2-7
TGTGCCAGCAGCCGAGGATCGGTTGGCTACGAGCAGTACTTC
CASSRGSVGYEQYF
>15|.|TRBV6-5|TRBJ1-6
TGTGCCAGCAAATACAGGGAGGGCTATAATTCACCCCTCCACTTT
CASKYREGYNSPLHF
>18|.|TRBV13|TRBJ1-5
TGTGCCAGCAGCTTAGGCCGAGGGGGTGAATCTAGCAATCAGCCCCAGCATTTT
CASSLGRGGESSNQPQHF